This T cell receptor beta chain was documented in a study of T cell therapy after organ transplantation. Germline CDR1 is MNHNS and CDR2 is SASEGT. CDR3 length equals 18 residues. After removal of 2 bases from V and 2 bases from J, the junction contained 8 bases not matched to a gene. The table came from immunoSEQ multiplex PCR; TCRdb's copy has only in-frame clones and leaves some out. The data hold 1,000 to 1,500 clones, with 70% observed a single time. A word on this clone: The antigen is not known.

The sample here was CD8+ T cells from blood, taken before autologous CMV-specific T cell therapy. The V call is TRBV6-1, the J call TRBJ2-3; 12 nucleotides align to TRBD2. The clonotype originates from a human patient who had received a solid organ transplant and had CMV disease. The CDR3 reads CASSELASGGVNTDTQYF. The CDR3 nucleotides are TGTGCCAGCAGTGAACTGGCTAGCGGGGGGGTAAACACAGATACGCAGTATTTT.